The 3 T cell receptor beta chains below all came from one sample that was sequenced in a study of cytomegalovirus exposure and HLA in healthy donors. The PCR had 60 Vbeta and 13 Jbeta primers. Here immunoSEQ multiplex PCR was the method, and the copy in TCRdb shows in-frame clones only, minus some. The sample carries about 130,000 clones, just under 80% recorded once. The sequenced sample was PBMCs. The receptors originated from a woman aged 40-49 years in good health and CMV-seronegative.

The chain is built from TRBV16 and TRBJ1-4; D uncertain. V lost 3 bases and J 7 bases, leaving 15 bases between the germline ends. CDR3 length: 15 residues. The germline V gene has CDR1 KGHSY and CDR2 FQNENV. CDR3: CASSHPGRGVEKLFF. The CDR3 region has the DNA TGTGCCAGCAGCCACCCCGGGAGAGGAGTTGAAAAACTGTTTTTT.

This clone was observed a few times. V and J are TRBV27 and TRBJ2-5; TRBD2 agrees at 10 bases. The J call may be wrong; the DNA end is better matched by TRBJ2-7. The CDR3 is 16 amino acids. Germline V CDR1 and CDR2: MNHEY, SMNVEV (reference sequence). As DNA, the CDR3 is TGTGCCAGCAGTCAAAGAGCGGGAGGGTTAAGCTACGAGCAGTACTTC. Translated, it gives CASSQRAGGLSYEQYF.

V is TRBV5-1 and J is TRBJ1-6; 10 nucleotides match TRBD1. Germline V gives CDR1 SGHRS, CDR2 YFSETQ. V dropped 3 bases and J dropped 7; count of bases not matched to a gene: 4. The CDR3 sequence is 15 residues long. The CDR3 region has the DNA TGCGCCAGCAGCTCCGGACAGGGGGTAAATTCACCCCTCCACTTT. Translating it yields CASSSGQGVNSPLHF.